This section outlines one T cell receptor beta chain sequence together with its context. Its antigen remains unknown. V gave up 7 bases and J gave up 5 bases; unmatched junction bases: 8. Germline V gene sequence: CDR1 WSHSY, CDR2 SAAADI. The CDR3 contains 14 residues. Method: immunoSEQ multiplex PCR; TCRdb's copy keeps in-frame clones and lacks some. Found here are 25,000 to 30,000 clones, around 87% of them singletons; the top ten hold about a tenth. The source of the sample is a study of somatic mutations in cytotoxic T cells in rheumatoid arthritis. Across the study: Blood from the patient (around 30 ml EDTA) was drawn right after diagnosis, pretreatment. Points from the study as a whole: For about an eighth of the 65 patients, a single CD8+ clone accounted for more than 20% of CD8+ cells.

The chain links TRBV10-2 to TRBJ2-1, with 7 bases identical to TRBD2. The sequenced sample was CD8+ T cells sorted from blood. The receptor's source is an adult with rheumatoid arthritis. CDR3 nucleotide sequence: TGCGCCAGCACCTCACTAGCGATCCACAATGAGCAGTTCTTC. This sequence encodes CASTSLAIHNEQFF.